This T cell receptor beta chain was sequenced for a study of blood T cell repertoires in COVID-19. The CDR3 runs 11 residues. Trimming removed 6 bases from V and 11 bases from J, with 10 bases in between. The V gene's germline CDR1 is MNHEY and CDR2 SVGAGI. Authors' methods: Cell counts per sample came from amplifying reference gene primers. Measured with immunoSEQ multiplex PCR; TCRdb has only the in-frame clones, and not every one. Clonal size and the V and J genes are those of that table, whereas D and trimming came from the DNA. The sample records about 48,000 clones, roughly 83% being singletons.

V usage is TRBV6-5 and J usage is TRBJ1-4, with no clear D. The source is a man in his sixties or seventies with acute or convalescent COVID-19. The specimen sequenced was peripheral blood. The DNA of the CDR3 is TGTGCCAGCAGCCTACCGGGGAAACTGTTTTTT. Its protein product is CASSLPGKLFF.